This is a list of T cell receptor beta chains from one sample in a study of cytomegalovirus exposure and HLA in healthy donors. The repertoire was sequenced with immunoSEQ multiplex PCR; TCRdb's copy has only in-frame clones and lacks some. The repertoire holds 150,000 to 180,000 clones, 75% to 85% seen once, with approximately 7.7% in the top ten. Sample: PBMCs. These TCRs come from a man aged 25-45 years in good health and CMV-seropositive. Each CDR3 is given with its conserved first and last residue. Each record gives: D gene, V gene, clone size, J gene, CDR3 protein, CDR3 DNA. A D gene is named only where the DNA matches it firmly. A row's size may be missing; if present it is once, few, many or a size class.

>NA|TRBV6-6|once|TRBJ2-3
CASKGSDGWDTQYF
TGTGCCAGCAAGGGGTCGGATGGGTGGGATACGCAGTATTTT
>NA|TRBV4-1|NA|TRBJ2-3
CASSQDPLNRVDTQYF
TGCGCCAGCAGCCAAGATCCACTAAATCGCGTAGATACGCAGTATTTT
>TRBD1|TRBV6-1|once|TRBJ1-1
CASSRQGALNTEAFF
TGTGCCAGCAGCCGACAGGGAGCTCTGAACACTGAAGCTTTCTTT
>NA|TRBV11-3|NA|TRBJ2-1
CASSLTSRSYNEQFF
TGTGCCAGCAGCTTAACTAGCAGGTCCTACAATGAGCAGTTCTTC
>NA|TRBV11-3|NA|TRBJ2-3
CASRGGLTDTQYF
TGTGCCAGCAGGGGGGGGCTCACAGATACGCAGTATTTT
>NA|TRBV7-3|once|TRBJ2-2
CASSLPGVGTGELFF
TGTGCCAGCAGCTTACCGGGGGTGGGCACCGGGGAGCTGTTTTTT
>TRBD1|TRBV28|NA|TRBJ1-5
CASNLGQGRQPQHF
TGTGCCAGCAACCTTGGACAGGGGAGGCAGCCCCAGCATTTT
>TRBD2|TRBV5-5|few|TRBJ2-7
CASSLGGGSTQYF
TGTGCCAGCAGCTTGGGCGGGGGTTCGACACAGTACTTC
>NA|TRBV19|few|TRBJ1-2
CASSIVIYSGYTF
TGTGCCAGTAGTATAGTGATATACTCGGGCTACACCTTC
>TRBD2|TRBV30|NA|TRBJ2-2
CAWSWASGRALASNTGELFF
TGTGCCTGGAGTTGGGCTAGCGGGAGGGCCCTGGCGTCGAACACCGGGGAGCTGTTTTTT
>NA|TRBV12-5|few|TRBJ1-1
CASGLESDTEAFF
TGTGCTAGTGGTTTGGAGTCAGACACTGAAGCTTTCTTT
>TRBD1|TRBV5-1|NA|TRBJ2-5
CASSFRTGGKETQYF
TGCGCCAGCAGCTTTAGGACAGGGGGTAAAGAGACCCAGTACTTC
>TRBD1|TRBV5-6|NA|TRBJ2-7
CASSLVDRGPGEQYF
TGTGCCAGCAGCTTGGTCGACAGGGGGCCGGGCGAGCAGTACTTC
>TRBD2|TRBV7-2|NA|TRBJ2-7
CASRLGAGAEQYF
TGTGCCAGCAGGTTGGGAGCGGGGGCCGAGCAGTACTTC
>NA|TRBV6-1|NA|TRBJ1-1
CASGGNRGATEAFF
TGTGCCAGCGGGGGGAATCGGGGGGCCACTGAAGCTTTCTTT
>NA|TRBV30|NA|TRBJ2-1
CAWTPGFEQFF
TGTGCCTGGACCCCAGGGTTTGAGCAGTTCTTC
>NA|TRBV30|NA|TRBJ1-4
CAWSRGWGNEKLFF
TGTGCCTGGAGTCGGGGATGGGGAAATGAAAAACTGTTTTTT
>TRBD2|TRBV9|once|TRBJ2-1
CASSGGGPLSSHNEQFF
TGTGCCAGCAGCGGGGGGGGACCTCTCAGTAGCCACAATGAGCAGTTCTTC
>TRBD2|TRBV5-1|NA|TRBJ2-7
CASSVAGPPSYEQYF
TGCGCCAGCTCCGTAGCGGGACCCCCGTCCTACGAGCAGTACTTC
>TRBD2|TRBV5-1|NA|TRBJ2-1
CASSSLLGGDNEQFF
TGCGCCAGCAGCTCCCTTCTTGGGGGGGACAATGAGCAGTTCTTC
>TRBD1|TRBV5-8|NA|TRBJ2-1
CASSSGQGSSYNEQFF
TGTGCCAGCAGCTCTGGACAGGGGAGCTCCTACAATGAGCAGTTCTTC
>NA|TRBV29-1|NA|TRBJ2-7
CSVEADYEQYF
TGCAGCGTCGAGGCGGACTACGAGCAGTACTTC
>NA|TRBV27|NA|TRBJ1-1
CASSLGGNTEAFF
TGTGCCAGCAGTTTGGGGGGGAACACTGAAGCTTTCTTT
>NA|TRBV2|few|TRBJ2-7
CASSRQSSSYEQYF
TGTGCCAGCAGTAGACAGTCTAGCTCCTACGAGCAGTACTTC
>NA|TRBV19|NA|TRBJ1-5
CASSVRGTQPQHF
TGTGCCAGTAGTGTACGGGGGACCCAGCCCCAGCATTTT
>NA|TRBV2|few|TRBJ1-1
CASATGNTEAFF
TGTGCCAGCGCCACAGGGAACACTGAAGCTTTCTTT
>TRBD1|TRBV4-3|NA|TRBJ2-2
CASSLSRTGITGELFF
TGCGCCAGCAGCCTGTCCAGGACAGGGATCACCGGGGAGCTGTTTTTT
>TRBD1|TRBV7-3|NA|TRBJ2-1
CASSPPGTAYNEQFF
TGTGCCAGCAGCCCACCCGGGACAGCTTACAATGAGCAGTTCTTC
>TRBD1|TRBV6-5|NA|TRBJ1-5
CASRPQGNLPQHF
TGTGCCAGCAGGCCACAGGGGAATCTGCCCCAGCATTTT
>TRBD1|TRBV27|NA|TRBJ1-1
CASSSNRGPMNTEAFF
TGTGCCAGCAGTTCAAACAGGGGACCTATGAACACTGAAGCTTTCTTT
>NA|TRBV5-1|few|TRBJ2-7
CASNSAQGNYEQYF
TGCGCCAGCAATTCCGCCCAGGGAAACTACGAGCAGTACTTC
>NA|TRBV6-1|once|TRBJ2-1
CASSDPLPGAEQFF
TGTGCCAGCAGTGACCCCCTCCCGGGTGCTGAGCAGTTCTTC
>TRBD1|TRBV10-3|NA|TRBJ1-5
CAISEVGQGSQPQHF
TGTGCCATCAGTGAGGTTGGACAGGGTTCCCAGCCCCAGCATTTT
>NA|TRBV10-3|NA|TRBJ2-3
CAISLDRRTQYF
TGTGCCATCAGCCTCGACAGGCGGACGCAGTATTTT
>TRBD2|TRBV29-1|NA|TRBJ2-1
CSAGGTSYEQFF
TGCAGCGCGGGGGGGACATCCTATGAGCAGTTCTTC
>TRBD2|TRBV9|NA|TRBJ2-2
CASSVGTSGNTGELFF
TGTGCCAGCAGCGTAGGGACTAGCGGGAACACCGGGGAGCTGTTTTTT
>TRBD2|TRBV18|few|TRBJ2-7
CASSPSGGAHEQYF
TGTGCCAGCTCACCTAGCGGGGGGGCCCACGAGCAGTACTTC
>NA|TRBV7-8|few|TRBJ2-7
CASSLGGGEQYF
TGTGCCAGCAGCTTAGGAGGGGGCGAGCAGTACTTC
>TRBD1|TRBV2|NA|TRBJ1-2
CASRIQGGYGYTF
TGTGCCAGCAGGATACAGGGGGGCTATGGCTACACCTTC
>NA|TRBV29-1|NA|TRBJ2-1
CSVDFYNEQFF
TGCAGCGTTGACTTCTACAATGAGCAGTTCTTC
>NA|TRBV6-1|few|TRBJ2-5
CASSDSGIQTQYF
TGTGCCAGCAGTGATTCAGGGATACAGACCCAGTACTTC
>TRBD1|TRBV5-1|NA|TRBJ1-5
CASSRTGNSNQPQHF
TGCGCCAGCAGCCGGACAGGCAATAGCAATCAGCCCCAGCATTTT